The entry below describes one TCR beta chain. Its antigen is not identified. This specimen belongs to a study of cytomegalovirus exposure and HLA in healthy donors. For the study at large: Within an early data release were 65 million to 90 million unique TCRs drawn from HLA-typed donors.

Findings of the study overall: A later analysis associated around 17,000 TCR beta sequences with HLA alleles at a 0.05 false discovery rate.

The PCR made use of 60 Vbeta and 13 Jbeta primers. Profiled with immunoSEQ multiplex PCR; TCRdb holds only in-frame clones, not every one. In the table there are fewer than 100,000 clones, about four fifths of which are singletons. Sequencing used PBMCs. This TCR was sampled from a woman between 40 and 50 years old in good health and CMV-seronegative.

CDR3 sequence reads: CASSPRTGINEQFF. The CDR3 DNA reads as TGTGCCAGCTCACCGAGGACAGGGATCAATGAGCAGTTCTTC. The chain has TRBV18 and TRBJ2-1; TRBD1 matches at 8 bases. This CDR3 contains 14 residues. Germline V gene lookup returns CDR1 KGHSH and CDR2 LQKENI. J was trimmed by 6 bases and V by 3 bases; bases with no gene match: 4.